The next 28 T cell receptor beta chains were all read from a single sample in a study of OX40 agonist ivuxolimab in advanced cancers. To prepare the library, the immunoSEQ multiplex PCR assay was applied. In its TCRdb copy, this immuneACCESS table keeps in-frame sequences only and misses some clones. Where compared with another copy, unresolved V genes explain less than half of these, and the others have no known cause. This sample lists 98,000 or so clones; about 88% were detected once. 0.3% to 0.4% of the sample is taken by the ten largest. Sequencing used CD4+ or CD8+ T cells sorted from blood, obtained in a trial of the OX40 agonist ivuxolimab. These TCRs come from an adult with an advanced solid tumor such as melanoma, head and neck, liver or kidney cancer.

This chain uses TRBV27 with TRBJ1-2; 8 bases agree with TRBD1. Trimming cost V 0 bases and J 6 bases; bases outside gene matches: 9. CDR3 length equals 16 residues. The germline V gene encodes CDR1 MNHEY and CDR2 SMNVEV (reference sequence). CDR3 sequence (DNA): TGTGCCAGCAGTTTATCCGACCGCGGGACAGGCGATGGCTACACCTTC. It is translated as CASSLSDRGTGDGYTF.

This chain joins TRBV14 and TRBJ2-1; weak D call: TRBD2 (5 bases). The CDR3 covers 15 residues. CDR1 and CDR2 from the germline V gene are SGHDN and FVKESK. V lost 4 bases and J lost 0, with 10 bases in between. The CDR3 sequence: CASSPSLGSYNEQFF. In nucleotides, the CDR3 is TGTGCCAGCAGCCCTAGCCTGGGCTCCTACAATGAGCAGTTCTTC.

The J gene is TRBJ1-1, the V gene TRBV5-4; 10 nucleotides match TRBD1. Germline-derived CDR1 and CDR2 are SGHNT and YYREEE (reference sequence). The CDR3 sequence is 14 residues long. Unmatched junction bases numbered 6, after V lost 4 bases and J lost 6 bases. CDR3 protein: CASSVDRGRAEAFF. The CDR3 DNA reads TGTGCCAGCAGCGTTGACAGGGGGCGCGCTGAAGCTTTCTTT.

The rearrangement uses TRBV6-1 and TRBJ1-2, with 7 bases fitting TRBD1. CDR1 and CDR2 (germline): MNHNS, SASEGT. J was trimmed by 3 bases and V by 0 bases; bases with no gene match: 4. The CDR3 sequence is 15 residues long. CDR3 bases: TGTGCCAGCAGTGAAGCTGGGACAGAAGACTATGGCTACACCTTC. It is translated as CASSEAGTEDYGYTF.

The V and J genes are TRBV28 and TRBJ2-5; the match to TRBD1 covers 7 bases. Per the germline V gene, CDR1 is MDHEN and CDR2 is SYDVKM. There are 15 residues in the CDR3. Trimming took 1 base from V and 0 from J; bases not matched to a gene: 2. This CDR3 is CASSLSGQNQETQYF. The CDR3 coding sequence is TGTGCCAGCAGTTTATCGGGACAGAACCAAGAGACCCAGTACTTC.

The chain uses TRBV19 and TRBJ1-1; the D gene is possibly TRBD1 (6 bases). This CDR3 has 14 amino acids. Deletions cut 5 bases from V and 1 base from J, with 11 bases between. Per germline, CDR1 LNHDA and CDR2 SQIVND (reference sequence). The CDR3 spells CASSPRTENTEAFF. CDR3 nucleotide sequence: TGTGCCAGTAGTCCAAGGACAGAGAACACTGAAGCTTTCTTT.

The V call is TRBV7-2, the J call TRBJ1-2; D ambiguous. Germline CDR1 reads SGHTA; CDR2 reads FQGNSA. The CDR3 contains 15 residues. Deletions cut 2 bases from V and 8 bases from J, with 18 bases between. The CDR3 DNA reads TGTGCCAGCAGCTTACCCCTAGGAGGGCCGGGGGGCTACACCTTC. Encoded protein: CASSLPLGGPGGYTF. Looking up the rest from reference TRBV7-2 and TRBJ1-2 gives the full variable domain: GAGVSQSPSNKVTEKGKDVELRCDPISGHTALYWYRQSLGQGLEFLIYFQGNSAPDKSGLPSDRFSAERTGGSVSTLTIQRTQQEDSAVYLCASSLPLGGPGGYTFGSGTRLTVV.

V usage is TRBV7-3 and J usage is TRBJ2-1, with 8 bases identical to TRBD2. V lost 2 bases to trimming and J lost 7 bases; unmatched junction nucleotides: 7. Germline CDR1 SGHTA, CDR2 FQGTGA. The CDR3 covers 15 residues. DNA of the CDR3: TGTGCCAGCAGCTTACAAGCGGGGGCCAATAATGAGCAGTTCTTC. Amino acids: CASSLQAGANNEQFF.

V gene TRBV6-6 combines with J gene TRBJ1-2, with 8 bases identical to TRBD1. The CDR3 contains 14 residues. J lost 7 bases, V lost 5 bases, and 9 bases had no gene match. The germline V gene has CDR1 MNHNY and CDR2 SVGAGI (reference sequence). CDR3 nucleotide sequence: TGTGCCAGCAGTGGACCGTGGACAGGGAGTGGCTACACCTTC. Translation: CASSGPWTGSGYTF.

The gene calls are TRBV29-1 and TRBJ2-5; 15 bases match TRBD2. Germline values: CDR1 SQVTM, CDR2 ANQGSEA. The CDR3 covers 17 residues. With V trimmed by 4 bases and J by 4 bases, 10 bases remained unmatched. The CDR3 DNA is TGCAGCGTTGTTCCGGGACTAGCGGGGGGAAGAGTAGAGACCCAGTACTTC. Residues: CSVVPGLAGGRVETQYF.

This clone has a handful of counts. The V and J genes are TRBV28 and TRBJ1-2; no definite D call. The ends were cut back, 8 bases at V and 8 bases at J, with 18 bases in the middle. This CDR3 contains 13 residues. CDR1 MDHEN and CDR2 SYDVKM come from the germline V gene. The CDR3 protein is CASGGSGPVGYTF. Written as DNA, the CDR3 is TGTGCCAGCGGCGGGAGCGGCCCCGTCGGCTACACCTTC.

The V call is TRBV18, the J call TRBJ1-2; D call uncertain. Per the germline V gene, CDR1 is KGHSH and CDR2 is LQKENI. CDR3 length: 14 amino acids. Trimming took 2 bases from V and 1 from J, leaving 8 bases between them. CDR3 loop: CASSPSAVNYGYTF. As DNA, the CDR3 is TGTGCCAGCTCACCATCGGCAGTTAACTATGGCTACACCTTC.

This clone came up once. This chain connects TRBV19 to TRBJ2-6, with D perhaps TRBD1 or TRBD2 (5 bases each). V was cut by 5 bases and J by 0 bases, with 17 bases left in between. Germline CDR1 LNHDA, CDR2 SQIVND (reference sequence). This CDR3 has 18 residues. CDR3 region: CASSPKGRRISGANVLTF. The DNA for the CDR3 is TGTGCCAGTAGTCCTAAGGGGAGACGGATCTCTGGGGCCAACGTCCTGACTTTC.

The CDR3 spells CASSAGTVGNTIYF. The CDR3, as DNA: TGTGCCAGCAGCGCCGGTACGGTGGGAAACACCATATATTTT. The chain links TRBV9 to TRBJ1-3, with D hard to call. The CDR3 runs 14 residues. CDR1 and CDR2 from the germline V gene are SGDLS and YYNGEE. The germline V and J ends were trimmed by 3 bases and 4 bases, with 11 bases remaining between them.

The CDR3 coding sequence is TGTGCCAGCAGCGTAGGAAGCAGGGATAGTGAGCAGTTCTTC. Translated, it gives CASSVGSRDSEQFF. The rearrangement joins TRBV9 to TRBJ2-1, with D perhaps matching TRBD1 (5 bases). CDR1 and CDR2 from the germline V gene are SGDLS and YYNGEE. Trimming shortened V by 0 bases and J by 9 bases, and 13 bases separated the two germline ends. The CDR3 spans 14 residues.

The chain has TRBV2 and TRBJ1-1; no clear D. Germline V CDR1 and CDR2: SNHLY, FYNNEI. The CDR3 sequence is 14 residues long. V lost 4 bases and J lost 1, with 10 bases in between. CDR3 DNA: TGTGCCAGCAGTGTACGCGGTAGGAACACTGAAGCTTTCTTT. Translated: CASSVRGRNTEAFF.

This chain links TRBV30 with TRBJ2-7, with 11 nucleotides matching TRBD1. The germline gives CDR1 GTSNPN, CDR2 SVGIG (reference sequence). The J segment lost 6 bases and the V segment lost 3 bases, leaving 7 bases of the junction unmatched. The CDR3 contains 14 residues. The CDR3 spells CAWRRWTGGGEQYF. Here the CDR3 DNA reads TGTGCCTGGAGGAGGTGGACAGGGGGCGGCGAGCAGTACTTC.

The V and J genes are TRBV7-9 and TRBJ2-5; D is unresolved. The germline CDR1 and CDR2 sequences are SEHNR and FQNEAQ (reference sequence). The CDR3 length is 12 residues. Trimming left V 5 bases short and J 5 bases short, with 9 bases between. CDR3 sequence: CASSPTGETQYF. CDR3 sequence (DNA): TGTGCCAGCAGCCCTACCGGGGAGACCCAGTACTTC.

V usage is TRBV27 and J usage is TRBJ2-7, with D unresolved. V lost 8 bases and J 2 bases, leaving 7 bases between the germline ends. The CDR3 sequence is 11 residues long. Per germline, CDR1 MNHEY and CDR2 SMNVEV (reference sequence). The CDR3 sequence is CASVGAYEQYF. In DNA form, the CDR3 reads TGTGCCAGCGTTGGGGCCTACGAGCAGTACTTC.

Here the CDR3 reads CASSHPGLSSYEQYF. Written as DNA, the CDR3 is TGCGCCAGCAGCCACCCGGGCCTGAGCTCCTACGAGCAGTACTTC. The genes are TRBV4-1 and TRBJ2-7, with D unresolved. CDR3 length: 15 amino acids. V was trimmed by 3 bases and J by 0 bases, leaving 12 bases between them. Germline V gene lookup returns CDR1 MGHRA and CDR2 YSYEKL.

V usage is TRBV7-3 and J usage is TRBJ2-2; D unresolved. The germline V and J ends were trimmed by 6 bases and 4 bases, with 3 bases remaining between them. The CDR3 totals 11 residues. The germline V gene encodes CDR1 SGHTA and CDR2 FQGTGA. Written as DNA, the CDR3 is TGTGCCAGCAGAGGCACCGGGGAGCTGTTTTTT. It yields the protein CASRGTGELFF.

The chain recombines TRBV28 with TRBJ1-5, with D possibly TRBD1 on 6 matching bases. Germline values: CDR1 MDHEN, CDR2 SYDVKM. Trimming shortened V by 2 bases and J by 2 bases, and 16 bases separated the two germline ends. There are 17 residues in the CDR3. CDR3 loop: CASSLPGARVGNQPQHF. The CDR3 bases are TGTGCCAGCAGTTTACCAGGGGCGCGGGTTGGCAATCAGCCCCAGCATTTT.

The DNA of the CDR3 is TGTGCCAGCAGCTTACTGTCCCCCCCAGATACGCAGTATTTT. It is translated as CASSLLSPPDTQYF. This chain links TRBV7-2 with TRBJ2-3; D ambiguous. Germline assignment: CDR1 SGHTA and CDR2 FQGNSA. Deletions cut 2 bases from V and 4 bases from J, with 10 bases between. This CDR3 comprises 14 residues.

This chain joins TRBV4-2 and TRBJ1-2; 7 bases are shared with TRBD1. Germline CDR1 and CDR2: LGHNA and YNFKEQ. V lost 1 base, J lost 2 bases, and 4 bases stayed unmatched. This CDR3 has 15 residues. The CDR3 loop reads CASSQGQGGNYGYTF. Written as DNA, the CDR3 is TGTGCCAGCAGCCAAGGGCAGGGGGGAAACTATGGCTACACCTTC.

The rearrangement joins TRBV28 to TRBJ1-4; possibly TRBD1 for D (5 bases). V lost 6 bases to trimming and J lost 5 bases, with 19 bases between them. The CDR3 extends over 16 amino acids. In germline, CDR1 is MDHEN, CDR2 SYDVKM. The CDR3 nucleotides are TGTGCCAGCAGCCTTGGGGGGGACGGCGCGAATGAAAAACTGTTTTTT. It yields the protein CASSLGGDGANEKLFF.

The table lists this clone with a count of one. This chain links TRBV29-1 with TRBJ2-3, with 9 bases lining up with TRBD2. The germline V gene has CDR1 SQVTM and CDR2 ANQGSEA. The CDR3 sequence is 16 residues long. Trimming removed 4 bases from V and 6 bases from J; junction bases left unmatched: 14. CDR3 coding DNA: TGCAGCGTTGCCCTTGAAGCGGGAGGAGGTTCGGATACGCAGTATTTT. Its translation is CSVALEAGGGSDTQYF.

V and J are TRBV10-1 and TRBJ2-7; 7 positions agree with TRBD2. The CDR3 length is 14 residues. Per germline, CDR1 WNHNN and CDR2 SYGVQD (reference sequence). J lost 2 bases, V lost 9 bases, and 10 bases had no gene match. The CDR3 nucleotides are TGCGCCAGGGGAGGGGAGGGCCTGCCCTACGAGCAGTACTTC. Encoded protein: CARGGEGLPYEQYF.

V usage is TRBV10-2 and J usage is TRBJ2-4; maybe TRBD2 (5 bases). The V end was cut by 7 bases, the J end by 0 bases, with 10 bases between. The CDR3 has 14 amino acids. CDR1 is WSHSY and CDR2 is SAAADI in the germline V gene. The CDR3 loop is CASIEGPAKNIQYF. In nucleotides, the CDR3 is TGCGCCAGCATAGAGGGCCCAGCCAAAAACATTCAGTACTTC.